This record covers a single TCR beta chain. Which antigen it targets is not known. It has no much larger one-base neighbor in the sample; base qualities were not kept. This entry is derived from a study of shared clonotypes between healthy human individuals (dated by TCRdb to 2018 to 2020). Study-wide context: A few men and a couple of women, aged 18 to 49 years, made up the cohort. For each donor, three plates each were used for CD4 naive and CD4 memory, two plates were used for CD8 naive, and one plate was used for CD8 memory. The study deeply sequenced blood TCR repertoires of about 5 healthy adults to estimate repertoire size and the extent of clonotype sharing between individuals. To increase sequencing depth and limit assay-specific biases, different laboratories used diverse techniques to prepare libraries and sequence TCR repertoires. Per donor, leukapheresis produced somewhere between about 0.94 and 9.5 billion PBMCs.

The donors were healthy, HIV-negative adults who had no recently reported acute infections or vaccinations. Every donor was a Caucasian adult living in Nashville, Tennessee, USA. Magnetic negative selection was used to enrich CD4+ T cells, after which naive cells were positively selected on CD45RA and the negative fraction became the memory subset. After blood collection by leukapheresis, PBMCs were isolated using Ficoll-Histopaque density gradient centrifugation and then cryopreserved in the vapor phase of liquid nitrogen. Analytical flow cytometry was used to check the purity and quantity of every magnetically sorted T cell population. Each sorted fraction had its genomic DNA isolated and then quantified by UV absorbance on a Nanodrop 2000c. From the germline V gene, CDR1 is LGHNA and CDR2 is YSLEER. For this chain, trimming is 6 bases at the V end and 8 bases at the J end, and the number of junction bases without a gene match is 10. From its cysteine to its phenylalanine, the CDR3 spans 15 amino acids. Of the read, only the CDR3 DNA is kept; its 45 bases are in frame from base 1.

Using the deep immunoSEQ assay, multiplex PCR amplified TCR CDR3 regions from genomic DNA. Extracted genomic DNA from each cell subset was distributed evenly across all wells of several immunoSEQ 96-well plates, and each plate was treated as a replicate. Each replicate PCR for sorted subsets received around 200 ng genomic DNA, equal to about 29,000 T cell genomes. The purified libraries were quantified using a Qubit 3.0 fluorometer, sized with a Bioanalyzer 2100, and then quantified again using the KAPA Library Quantification kit. A separate single-read 150-cycle Illumina NextSeq 550 flow cell was used to sequence each immunoSEQ 96-well plate. The authors' pipeline ran thus. Because the immunoSEQ output included only junctional sequences and no quality scores, the filtering could not be the same as the filtering used for full-length reads. To assign V/J genes and CDR3, sequences were annotated using PyIR, a Python wrapper for IgBLAST v1.9, with IMGT germline references. Reads with weak V/J assignments (E-value above 1e-6), missing CDR3, stop codons, out-of-frame junctions, or ambiguous translated residues were removed. V3J clonotypes were defined as sequences sharing an identical inferred V gene, J gene, and CDR3 amino acid sequence. Percentage overlap between repertoires was calculated by dividing the number of shared unique clonotypes by the size of the smaller repertoire. Richness of each repertoire was evaluated using RTK rarefaction, the Chao1 estimator, and Recon v2.1 estimates of unobserved clonotypes. OLGA was used to compute generation probabilities for all TCRbeta clonotypes that the gDNA method yielded from four donors. This is the immuneACCESS table as TCRdb keeps it, with only in-frame sequences that have V and J called. A part of the clones is gone; compared with another copy, unresolved V genes explain less than half, and the rest is unexplained. Clonal size and the V and J genes are those of that table, whereas D and trimming came from the DNA. Here the sample has around 2.1 million clones; roughly 95% occur a single time. The top ten clones comprise about 0.13% of the sample.

Results and caveats for the whole study, not just this receptor: Pairwise subsampling led to the expectation that sequencing depth would affect the degree of clonotype sharing among donors. Naive subsets generally had larger estimated clonotype richness than memory subsets. Higher generation probabilities were observed for clonotypes shared by all four sorted-subset donors than for non-shared clonotypes. Even with the large sequencing depth, rarefaction of the sorted-subset datasets indicated that sequencing was incomplete. Sampling was limited to blood, and TCR repertoires in tissue likely differ from TCR repertoires in blood. The genetic and exposure-history diversity represented was limited by the small number of donors. When a few donors were compared, the shared fraction of clonotypes was roughly 4.8% for naive CD4, around 4% for naive CD8, 2.3% for memory CD4, and approximately 0.4% for memory CD8.

This receptor was obtained from a man between 18 and 29 years old in good health. The rearranged chain carries TRBV4-3 and TRBJ2-1; TRBD1 lines up with 10 middle nucleotides. Input material: naive CD4+ T cells sorted from blood. In light of the paper, this sample's cell subset or site label describes: CD45RA+ positively selected. The nucleotides are TGCGCCAGCAGTCCCGGGACAGGGGCACCCTATGAGCAGTTCTTC. Translated, this gives CASSPGTGAPYEQFF.